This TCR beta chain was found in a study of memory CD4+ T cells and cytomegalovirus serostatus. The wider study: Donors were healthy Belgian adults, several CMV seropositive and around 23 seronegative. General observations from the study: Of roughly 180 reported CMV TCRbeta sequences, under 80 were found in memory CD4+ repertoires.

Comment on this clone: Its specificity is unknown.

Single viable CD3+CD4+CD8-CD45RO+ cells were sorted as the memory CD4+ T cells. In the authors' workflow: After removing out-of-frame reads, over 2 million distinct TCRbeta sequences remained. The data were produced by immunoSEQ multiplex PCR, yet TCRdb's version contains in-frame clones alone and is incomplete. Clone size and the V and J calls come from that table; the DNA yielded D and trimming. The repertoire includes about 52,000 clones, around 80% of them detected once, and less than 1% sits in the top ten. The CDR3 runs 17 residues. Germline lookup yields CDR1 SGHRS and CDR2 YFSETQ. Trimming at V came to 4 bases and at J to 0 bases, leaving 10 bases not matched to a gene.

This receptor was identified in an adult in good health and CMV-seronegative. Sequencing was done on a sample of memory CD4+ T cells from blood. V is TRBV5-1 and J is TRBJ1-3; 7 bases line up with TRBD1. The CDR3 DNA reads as TGCGCCAGCAGCACCACCCGACAGGGCCGCTCTGGAAACACCATATATTTT. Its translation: CASSTTRQGRSGNTIYF.